This entry features one T cell receptor (beta chain) sequence. Its target is not known. The data were taken from a study of T cell responses to AZD1222 COVID-19 vaccine. The study, taken as a whole, reports: Spike-specific TCR depth and breadth grew after two AZD1222 doses. It was only after the peak T cell response that any repertoires were sampled.

Measured with immunoSEQ multiplex PCR; TCRdb has only the in-frame clones, and not every one. The data contain roughly 120,000 clones, roughly 92% of them singletons. This CDR3 contains 12 residues. V lost 0 bases to trimming and J lost 9 bases, with 6 bases between them. The germline V gene encodes CDR1 SNHLY and CDR2 FYNNEI. The sequence was collected from an adult who received the AZD1222 COVID-19 vaccine. The sample was peripheral blood, taken 28 days after the second AZD1222 dose. The V gene is TRBV2, the J gene TRBJ2-1, with unresolved D. This CDR3 is CASSEARFEQFF. Written as DNA, the CDR3 is TGTGCCAGCAGTGAAGCGCGGTTTGAGCAGTTCTTC.